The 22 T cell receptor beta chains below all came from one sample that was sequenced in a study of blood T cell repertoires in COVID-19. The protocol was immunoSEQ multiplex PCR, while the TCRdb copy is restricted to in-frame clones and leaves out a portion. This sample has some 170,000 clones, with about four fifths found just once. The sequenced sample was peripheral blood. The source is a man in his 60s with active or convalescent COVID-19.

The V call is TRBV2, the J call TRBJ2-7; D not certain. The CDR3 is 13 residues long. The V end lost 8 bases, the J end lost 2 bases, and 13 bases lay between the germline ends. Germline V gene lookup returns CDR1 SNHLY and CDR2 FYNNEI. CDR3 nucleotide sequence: TGTGCCAGCCTTCACTCAACTACCTACGAGCAGTACTTC. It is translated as CASLHSTTYEQYF. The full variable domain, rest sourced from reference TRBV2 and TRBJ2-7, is EPEVTQTPSHQVTQMGQEVILRCVPISNHLYFYWYRQILGQKVEFLVSFYNNEISEKSEIFDDQFSVERPDGSNFTLKIRSTKLEDSAMYFCASLHSTTYEQYFGPGTRLTVT.

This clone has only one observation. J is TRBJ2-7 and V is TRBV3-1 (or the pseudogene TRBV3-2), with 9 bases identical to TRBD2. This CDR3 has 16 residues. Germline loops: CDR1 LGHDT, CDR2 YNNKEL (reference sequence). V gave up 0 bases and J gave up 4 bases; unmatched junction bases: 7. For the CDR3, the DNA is TGTGCCAGCAGCCAAGATAGCGGGGGCTTGGCATACGAGCAGTACTTC. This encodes CASSQDSGGLAYEQYF.

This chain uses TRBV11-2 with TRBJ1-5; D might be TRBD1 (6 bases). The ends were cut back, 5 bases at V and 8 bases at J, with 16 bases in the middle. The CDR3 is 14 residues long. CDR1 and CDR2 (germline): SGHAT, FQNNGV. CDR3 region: CASSPAGGAEPQHF. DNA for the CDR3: TGTGCCAGCAGCCCCGCTGGGGGGGCTGAGCCCCAGCATTTT. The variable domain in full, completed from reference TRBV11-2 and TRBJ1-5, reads EAGVAQSPRYKIIEKRQSVAFWCNPISGHATLYWYQQILGQGPKLLIQFQNNGVVDDSQLPKDRFSAERLKGVDSTLKIQPAKLEDSAVYLCASSPAGGAEPQHFGDGTRLSIL.

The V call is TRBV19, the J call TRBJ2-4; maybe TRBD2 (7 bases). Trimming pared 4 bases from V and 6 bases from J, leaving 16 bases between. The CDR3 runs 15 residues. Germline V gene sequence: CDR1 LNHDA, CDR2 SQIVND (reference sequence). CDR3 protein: CASSTEREGGNIQYF. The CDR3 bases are TGTGCCAGTAGTACGGAGCGGGAAGGGGGAAACATTCAGTACTTC. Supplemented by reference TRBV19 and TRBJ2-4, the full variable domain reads DGGITQSPKYLFRKEGQNVTLSCEQNLNHDAMYWYRQDPGQGLRLIYYSQIVNDFQKGDIAEGYSVSREKKESFPLTVTSAQKNPTAFYLCASSTEREGGNIQYFGAGTRLSVL.

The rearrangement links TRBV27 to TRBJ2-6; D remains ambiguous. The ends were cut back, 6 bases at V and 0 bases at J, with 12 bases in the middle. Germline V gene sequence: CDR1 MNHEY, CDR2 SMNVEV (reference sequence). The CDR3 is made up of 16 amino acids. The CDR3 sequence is CASRRRTVSGANVLTF. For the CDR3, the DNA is TGTGCCAGCAGGCGGCGAACTGTCTCTGGGGCCAACGTCCTGACTTTC.

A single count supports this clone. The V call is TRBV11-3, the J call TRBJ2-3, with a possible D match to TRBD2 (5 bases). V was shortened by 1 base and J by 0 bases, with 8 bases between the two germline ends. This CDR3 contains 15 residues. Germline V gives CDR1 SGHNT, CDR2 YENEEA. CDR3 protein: CASSLGGSSTDTQYF. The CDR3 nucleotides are TGTGCCAGCAGCTTAGGCGGGTCCAGCACAGATACGCAGTATTTT.

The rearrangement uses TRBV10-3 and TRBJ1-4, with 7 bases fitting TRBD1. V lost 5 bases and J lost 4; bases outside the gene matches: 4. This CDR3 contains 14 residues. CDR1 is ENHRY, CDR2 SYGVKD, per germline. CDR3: CAISRQGYNEKLFF. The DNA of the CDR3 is TGTGCCATCAGTCGACAGGGCTATAATGAAAAACTGTTTTTT.

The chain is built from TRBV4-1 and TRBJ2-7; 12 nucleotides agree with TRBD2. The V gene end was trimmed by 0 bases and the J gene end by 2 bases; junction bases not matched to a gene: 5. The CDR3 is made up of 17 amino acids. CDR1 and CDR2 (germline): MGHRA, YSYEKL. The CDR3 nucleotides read TGCGCCAGCAGCCAAGATCCTAGCGGGAGGGGGGCCTACGAGCAGTACTTC. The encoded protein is CASSQDPSGRGAYEQYF.

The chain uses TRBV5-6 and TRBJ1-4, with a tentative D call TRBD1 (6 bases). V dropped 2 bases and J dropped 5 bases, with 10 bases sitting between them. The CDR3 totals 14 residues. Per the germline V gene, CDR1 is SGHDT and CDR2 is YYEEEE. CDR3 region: CASSFRDTNEKLFF. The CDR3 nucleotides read TGTGCCAGCAGCTTCCGGGACACCAATGAAAAACTGTTTTTT.

CDR3 coding DNA: TGTGCCAGCAGCCGACAGGGCGAGAAAGCTTTCTTT. Amino acid sequence: CASSRQGEKAFF. This chain connects TRBV6-5 to TRBJ1-1, with 7 bases identical to TRBD1. The CDR3 consists of 12 residues. The junction had 7 bases not matched to a gene; V was cut back by 6 bases and J by 9 bases. Germline CDR1 and CDR2: MNHEY and SVGAGI.

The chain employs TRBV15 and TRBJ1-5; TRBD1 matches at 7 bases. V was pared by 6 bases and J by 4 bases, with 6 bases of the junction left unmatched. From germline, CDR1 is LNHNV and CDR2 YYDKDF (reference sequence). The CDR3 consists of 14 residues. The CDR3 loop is CATRRDRGNQPQHF. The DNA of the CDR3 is TGTGCCACCAGGAGGGACAGAGGTAATCAGCCCCAGCATTTT.

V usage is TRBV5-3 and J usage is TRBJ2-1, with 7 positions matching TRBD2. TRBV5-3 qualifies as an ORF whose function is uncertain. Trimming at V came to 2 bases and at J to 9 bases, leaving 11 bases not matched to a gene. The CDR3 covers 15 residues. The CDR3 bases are TGTGCCAGAAGCTTCCTAGGGCGGGAGAGGTGTGAGCAGTTCTTC. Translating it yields CARSFLGRERCEQFF.

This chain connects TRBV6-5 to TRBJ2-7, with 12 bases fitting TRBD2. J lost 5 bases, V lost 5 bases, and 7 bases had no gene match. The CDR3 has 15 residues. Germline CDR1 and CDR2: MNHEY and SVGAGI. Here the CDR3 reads CASSRRLAGAHEQYF. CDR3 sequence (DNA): TGTGCCAGCAGTCGACGACTAGCGGGAGCCCACGAGCAGTACTTC.

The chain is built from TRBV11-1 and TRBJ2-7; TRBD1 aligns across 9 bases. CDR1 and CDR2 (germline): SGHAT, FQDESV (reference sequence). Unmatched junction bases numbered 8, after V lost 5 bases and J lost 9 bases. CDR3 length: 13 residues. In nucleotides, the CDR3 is TGTGCCAGCAGCGCGCGGGACAGGGCGCCGCAGTACTTC. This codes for CASSARDRAPQYF.

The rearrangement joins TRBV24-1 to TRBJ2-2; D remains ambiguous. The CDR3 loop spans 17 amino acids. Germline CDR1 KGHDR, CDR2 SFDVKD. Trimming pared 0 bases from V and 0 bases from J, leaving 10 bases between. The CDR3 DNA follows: TGTGCCACCAGTGATTTGTCCAGCGAGACGAACACCGGGGAGCTGTTTTTT. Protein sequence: CATSDLSSETNTGELFF.

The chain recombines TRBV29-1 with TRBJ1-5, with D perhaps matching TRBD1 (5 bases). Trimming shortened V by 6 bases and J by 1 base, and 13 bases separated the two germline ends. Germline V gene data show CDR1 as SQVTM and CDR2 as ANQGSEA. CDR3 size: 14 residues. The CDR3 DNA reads TGCAGCGTGCAGGGTCCGGGCAGCAATCAGCCCCAGCATTTT. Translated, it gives CSVQGPGSNQPQHF.

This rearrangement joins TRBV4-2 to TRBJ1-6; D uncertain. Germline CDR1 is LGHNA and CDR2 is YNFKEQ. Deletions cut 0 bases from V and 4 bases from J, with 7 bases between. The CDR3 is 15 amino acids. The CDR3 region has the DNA TGTGCCAGCAGCCAAGACAGGTTATATAATTCACCCCTCCACTTT. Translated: CASSQDRLYNSPLHF.

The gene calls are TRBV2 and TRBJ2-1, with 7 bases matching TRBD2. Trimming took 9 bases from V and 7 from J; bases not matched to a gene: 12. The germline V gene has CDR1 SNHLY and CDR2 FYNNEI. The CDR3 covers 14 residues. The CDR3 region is CASLAGAQVNEQFF. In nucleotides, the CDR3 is TGTGCCAGTCTCGCGGGAGCCCAGGTGAATGAGCAGTTCTTC. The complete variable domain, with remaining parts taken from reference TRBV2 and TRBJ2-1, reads EPEVTQTPSHQVTQMGQEVILRCVPISNHLYFYWYRQILGQKVEFLVSFYNNEISEKSEIFDDQFSVERPDGSNFTLKIRSTKLEDSAMYFCASLAGAQVNEQFFGPGTRLTVL.

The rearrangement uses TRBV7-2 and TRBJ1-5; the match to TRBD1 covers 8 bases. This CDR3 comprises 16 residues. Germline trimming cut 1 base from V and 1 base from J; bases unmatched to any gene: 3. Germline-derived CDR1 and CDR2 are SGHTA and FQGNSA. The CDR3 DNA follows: TGTGCCAGCAGCTTAGAGCAGGGGGCGAGCAATCAGCCCCAGCATTTT. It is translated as CASSLEQGASNQPQHF.

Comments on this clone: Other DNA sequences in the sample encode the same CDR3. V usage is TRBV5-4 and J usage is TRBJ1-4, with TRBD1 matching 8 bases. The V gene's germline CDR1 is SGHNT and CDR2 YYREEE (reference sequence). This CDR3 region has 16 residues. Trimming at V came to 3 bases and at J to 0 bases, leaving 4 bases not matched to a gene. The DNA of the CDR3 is TGTGCCAGCAGCTCAGGGGGCTCGGCAACTAATGAAAAACTGTTTTTT. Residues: CASSSGGSATNEKLFF.

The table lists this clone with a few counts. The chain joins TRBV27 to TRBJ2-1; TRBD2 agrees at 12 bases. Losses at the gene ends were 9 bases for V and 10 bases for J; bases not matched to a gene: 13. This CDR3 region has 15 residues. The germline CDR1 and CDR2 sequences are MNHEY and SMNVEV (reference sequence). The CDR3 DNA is TGTGCCAGTCTAGCGGGAGGGGCCTTGGCGGGAGAGCAGTTCTTC. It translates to CASLAGGALAGEQFF.

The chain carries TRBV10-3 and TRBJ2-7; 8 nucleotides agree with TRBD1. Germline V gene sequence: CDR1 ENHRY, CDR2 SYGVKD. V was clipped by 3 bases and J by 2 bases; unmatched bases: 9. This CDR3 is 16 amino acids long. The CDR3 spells CAISDRQGPIPYEQYF. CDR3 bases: TGTGCCATCAGTGACCGACAGGGGCCTATCCCCTACGAGCAGTACTTC.